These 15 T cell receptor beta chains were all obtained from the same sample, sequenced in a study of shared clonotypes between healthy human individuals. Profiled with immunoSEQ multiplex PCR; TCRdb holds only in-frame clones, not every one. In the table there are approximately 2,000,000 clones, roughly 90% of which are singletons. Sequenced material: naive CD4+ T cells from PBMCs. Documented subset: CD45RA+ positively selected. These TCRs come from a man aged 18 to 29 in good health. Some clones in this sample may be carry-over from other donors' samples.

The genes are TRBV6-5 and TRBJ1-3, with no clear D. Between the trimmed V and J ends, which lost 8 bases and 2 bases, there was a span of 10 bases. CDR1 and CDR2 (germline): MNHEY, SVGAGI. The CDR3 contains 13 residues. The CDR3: CASRESPGNTIYF. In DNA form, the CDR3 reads TGTGCCAGCCGGGAATCTCCTGGAAACACCATATATTTT.

The CDR3 bases are TGTGCCAGTAGTACACGACAGGGACTTCCCTACGAGCAGTACTTC. Translated, it gives CASSTRQGLPYEQYF. The V and J genes are TRBV19 and TRBJ2-7; weak D call: TRBD1 (7 bases). Germline CDR1 and CDR2: LNHDA and SQIVND (reference sequence). This CDR3 has 15 residues. V was cut by 4 bases and J by 2 bases, with 15 bases left in between.

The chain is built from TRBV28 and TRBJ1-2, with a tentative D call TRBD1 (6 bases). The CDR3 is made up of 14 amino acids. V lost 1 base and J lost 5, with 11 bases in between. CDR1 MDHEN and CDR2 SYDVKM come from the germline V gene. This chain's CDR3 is CASSLFRGAYGYTF. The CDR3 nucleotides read TGTGCCAGCAGTTTATTCCGGGGGGCGTATGGCTACACCTTC.

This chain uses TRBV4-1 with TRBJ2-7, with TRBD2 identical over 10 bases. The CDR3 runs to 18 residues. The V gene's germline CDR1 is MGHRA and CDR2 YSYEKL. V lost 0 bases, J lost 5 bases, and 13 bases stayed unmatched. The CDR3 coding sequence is TGCGCCAGCAGCCAAGAAAGTCCGCTAGCGGGAGCCGGACACGAGCAGTACTTC. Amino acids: CASSQESPLAGAGHEQYF.

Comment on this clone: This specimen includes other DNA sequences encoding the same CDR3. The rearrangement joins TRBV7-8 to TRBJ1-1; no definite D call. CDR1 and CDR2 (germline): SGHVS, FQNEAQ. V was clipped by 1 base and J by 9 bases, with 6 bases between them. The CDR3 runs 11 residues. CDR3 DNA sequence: TGTGCCAGCAGCTTAGTTGGGCAAGCTTTCTTT. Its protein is CASSLVGQAFF.

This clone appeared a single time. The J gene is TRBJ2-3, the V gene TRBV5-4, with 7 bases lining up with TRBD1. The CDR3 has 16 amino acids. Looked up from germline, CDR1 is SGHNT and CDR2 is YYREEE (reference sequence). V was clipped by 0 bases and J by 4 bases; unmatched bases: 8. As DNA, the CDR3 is TGTGCCAGCAGCTTGGAGGGACAGTTGCAATCAGATACGCAGTATTTT. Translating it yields CASSLEGQLQSDTQYF.

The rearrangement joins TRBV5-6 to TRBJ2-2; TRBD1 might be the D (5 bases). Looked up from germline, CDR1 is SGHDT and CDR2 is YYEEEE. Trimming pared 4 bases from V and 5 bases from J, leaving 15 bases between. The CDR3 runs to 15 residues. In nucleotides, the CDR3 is TGTGCCAGCAGCCCCTCATTGGGGCTGACCGGGGAGCTGTTTTTT. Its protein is CASSPSLGLTGELFF.

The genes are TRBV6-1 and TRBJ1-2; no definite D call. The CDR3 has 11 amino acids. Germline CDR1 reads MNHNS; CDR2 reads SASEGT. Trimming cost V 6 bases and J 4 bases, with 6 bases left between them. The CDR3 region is CASRQFYGYTF. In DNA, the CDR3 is TGTGCCAGCAGACAGTTCTATGGCTACACCTTC.

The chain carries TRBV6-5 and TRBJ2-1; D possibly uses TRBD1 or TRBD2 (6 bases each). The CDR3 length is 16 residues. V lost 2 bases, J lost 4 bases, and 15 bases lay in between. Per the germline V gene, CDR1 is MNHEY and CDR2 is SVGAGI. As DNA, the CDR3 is TGTGCCAGCAGTTACGGAGGGGGTCTCGGTTACAATGAGCAGTTCTTC. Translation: CASSYGGGLGYNEQFF.

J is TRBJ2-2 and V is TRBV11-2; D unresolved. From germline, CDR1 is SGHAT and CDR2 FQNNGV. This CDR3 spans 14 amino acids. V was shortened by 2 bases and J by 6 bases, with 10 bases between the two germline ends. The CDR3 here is CASSLILGPGELFF. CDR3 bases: TGTGCCAGCAGCTTAATCCTAGGACCCGGGGAGCTGTTTTTT.

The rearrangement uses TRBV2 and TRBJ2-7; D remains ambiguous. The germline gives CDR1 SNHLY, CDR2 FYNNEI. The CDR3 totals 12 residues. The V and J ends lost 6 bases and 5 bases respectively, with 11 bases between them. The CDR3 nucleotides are TGTGCCAGCAGCGTCGACTGGAACGAGCAGTACTTC. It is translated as CASSVDWNEQYF. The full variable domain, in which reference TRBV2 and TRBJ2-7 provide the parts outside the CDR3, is EPEVTQTPSHQVTQMGQEVILRCVPISNHLYFYWYRQILGQKVEFLVSFYNNEISEKSEIFDDQFSVERPDGSNFTLKIRSTKLEDSAMYFCASSVDWNEQYFGPGTRLTVT.

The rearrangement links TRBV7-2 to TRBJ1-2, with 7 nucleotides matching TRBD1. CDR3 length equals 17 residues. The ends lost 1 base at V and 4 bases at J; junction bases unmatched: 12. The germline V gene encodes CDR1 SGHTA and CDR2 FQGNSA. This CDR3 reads CASSLDRSGGIGYGYTF. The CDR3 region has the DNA TGTGCCAGCAGCTTAGACAGATCAGGGGGAATCGGCTATGGCTACACCTTC.

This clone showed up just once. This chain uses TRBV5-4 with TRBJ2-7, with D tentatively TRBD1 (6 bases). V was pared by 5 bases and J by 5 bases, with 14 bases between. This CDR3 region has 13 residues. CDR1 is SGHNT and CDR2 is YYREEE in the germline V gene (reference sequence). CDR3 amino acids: CASSPQGLDEQYF. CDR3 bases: TGTGCCAGCAGTCCACAGGGTCTTGACGAGCAGTACTTC.

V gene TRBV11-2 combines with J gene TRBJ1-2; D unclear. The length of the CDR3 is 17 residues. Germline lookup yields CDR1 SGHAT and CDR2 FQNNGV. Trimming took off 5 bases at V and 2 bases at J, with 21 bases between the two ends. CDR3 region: CASSPLRGKPLNYGYTF. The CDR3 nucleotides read TGTGCCAGCAGCCCCCTACGAGGGAAACCCCTAAACTATGGCTACACCTTC.

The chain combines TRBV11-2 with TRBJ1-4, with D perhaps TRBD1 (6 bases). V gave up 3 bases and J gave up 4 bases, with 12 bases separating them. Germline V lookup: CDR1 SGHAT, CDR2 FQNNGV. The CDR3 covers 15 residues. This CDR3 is CASSFLAGVNEKLFF. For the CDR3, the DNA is TGTGCCAGCAGCTTTTTGGCAGGGGTTAATGAAAAACTGTTTTTT.